This TCR beta chain was sequenced for a study of cytomegalovirus exposure and HLA in healthy donors. This clone was seen only a few times. The antigen remains unidentified. Study results and limitations: Earlier analysis yielded a pattern in which most TCR beta V segments were productive about 90% or about 30% of the time. Sequencing likely generated an artifact that appeared as a cluster of highly shared sequence variants.

CDR3 length equals 14 residues. V was clipped by 6 bases and J by 4 bases, with 16 bases between them. CDR1 is MNHNY and CDR2 is SVGAGI in the germline V gene (reference sequence). 60 Vbeta and 13 Jbeta primers were used in PCR. Sequencing used immunoSEQ multiplex PCR; TCRdb keeps in-frame clones, though not all of them. This sample has about 210,000 clones; around 86% occur once, and the top ten carry 10%. The clonotype originates from a woman aged 45 to 65 in good health and CMV-seropositive. Material: PBMCs. This chain joins TRBV6-6 and TRBJ2-7; perhaps TRBD1 as D (6 bases). As DNA, the CDR3 is TGTGCCAGCAGCGAACAGACAGGAGATTACGAGCAGTACTTC. Amino acids: CASSEQTGDYEQYF.